This record looks at one TCR beta chain sequence and its context. As yet, its antigen is unknown. Time point indicated: week 35, safety follow-up. A single vaccine dose contained 300 ug of mutant IDH1 20-mer peptide, and topical imiquimod was used with it. Profiling relied on immunoSEQ multiplex PCR, and the TCRdb table lists in-frame clones only, not all of them. Of 45,000 to 60,000 clones in the sample, approximately 90% are singletons; the top ten hold around 6%. This sample stems from a study of a mutant IDH1 vaccine in newly diagnosed glioma. Study details: Vaccine administration was initiated 4-6 weeks following radiotherapy alone, or with temozolomide cycles. Treated patients had a mean age of about 44 years and an approximately 60% male, approximately 38% female split. Broader study findings: Top-clonotype changes in peripheral T cells seemed unrelated to pseudoprogression.

Germline CDR1 SNHLY, CDR2 FYNNEI. This CDR3 comprises 10 residues. V was cut by 6 bases and J by 5 bases, with 4 bases left in between. The material was PBMCs, obtained from a glioma patient whose treatment included an IDH1 peptide vaccine. The clonotype originates from a woman between 40 and 50 years old with glioma. This chain links TRBV2 with TRBJ1-2; D not certain. Here the CDR3 DNA reads TGTGCCAGCAGCATTTATGGCTACACCTTC. As protein: CASSIYGYTF.